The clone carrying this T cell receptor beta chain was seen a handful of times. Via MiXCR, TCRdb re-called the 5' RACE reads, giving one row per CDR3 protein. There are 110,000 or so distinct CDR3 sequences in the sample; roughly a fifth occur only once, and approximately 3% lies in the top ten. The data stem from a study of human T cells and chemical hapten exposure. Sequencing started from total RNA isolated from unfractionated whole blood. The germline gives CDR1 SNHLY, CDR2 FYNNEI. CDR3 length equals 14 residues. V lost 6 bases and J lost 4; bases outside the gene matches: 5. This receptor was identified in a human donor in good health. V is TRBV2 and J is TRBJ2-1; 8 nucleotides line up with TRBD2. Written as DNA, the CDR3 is TGTGCCAGCAGGGCGGCGGGAGGTTACAATGAGCAGTTCTTC. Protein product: CASRAAGGYNEQFF.